The 20 T cell receptor beta chains reported below all come from one sample, sequenced in a study of STAT5B mutations in CD4+ large granular lymphocyte leukemia. The assay was immunoSEQ multiplex PCR, and TCRdb's table has in-frame clones only and misses some. The sample has tens of thousands of clones, approximately 80% seen once. The sequencing input was CD4+ T cells from blood buffy coats. The receptors here all came from a human donor in good health.

This clone was detected once. The chain combines TRBV4-3 with TRBJ2-5, with D hard to call. This CDR3 has 13 residues. Germline V CDR1 and CDR2: LGHNA, YSLEER. V shed 0 bases and J shed 7 bases, with 9 bases lying between them. Written as DNA, the CDR3 is TGCGCCAGCAGCCAAGAGGGGTCCGGGACCCAGTACTTC. Translated: CASSQEGSGTQYF.

V usage is TRBV6-6 and J usage is TRBJ2-6; 7 bases map to TRBD2. V lost 0 bases, J lost 4 bases, and 3 bases stayed unmatched. In germline, CDR1 is MNHNY, CDR2 SVGAGI (reference sequence). This CDR3 comprises 16 residues. This CDR3 reads CASSYSSGVGANVLTF. CDR3 coding DNA: TGTGCCAGCAGTTACTCGAGCGGGGTAGGGGCCAACGTCCTGACTTTC.

The chain combines TRBV29-1 with TRBJ2-1; 11 bases match TRBD2. The germline CDR1 and CDR2 sequences are SQVTM and ANQGSEA. The junction had 16 bases not matched to a gene; V was cut back by 6 bases and J by 0 bases. This CDR3 comprises 19 residues. CDR3 sequence (DNA): TGCAGCGTGCCCATCGGACTAGCGGGTCTCACAAGCTCCTACAATGAGCAGTTCTTC. Translation gives CSVPIGLAGLTSSYNEQFF.

V and J are TRBV2 and TRBJ2-3, with TRBD1 matching 9 bases. Germline-derived CDR1 and CDR2 are SNHLY and FYNNEI. CDR3 length equals 16 residues. The J segment lost 2 bases and the V segment lost 6 bases, leaving 9 bases of the junction unmatched. The CDR3 coding sequence is TGTGCCAGCAGCTTTAACAGGGGGCCCTTCACAGATACGCAGTATTTT. It translates to CASSFNRGPFTDTQYF.

This sequence joins TRBV9 and TRBJ2-2; 12 positions agree with TRBD2. The CDR3 totals 15 residues. The junction had 5 bases not matched to a gene; V was cut back by 5 bases and J by 6 bases. CDR1 and CDR2 from the germline V gene are SGDLS and YYNGEE. CDR3 coding DNA: TGTGCCAGCAGTACTAGCGGGAGGAGCCCCGGGGAGCTGTTTTTT. Protein product: CASSTSGRSPGELFF.

The chain combines TRBV4-1 with TRBJ1-2; D possibly corresponds to TRBD1 (6 bases). From germline, CDR1 is MGHRA and CDR2 YSYEKL. Trimming shortened V by 2 bases and J by 4 bases, and 11 bases separated the two germline ends. The CDR3 contains 14 residues. As DNA, the CDR3 is TGCGCCAGCAGCCAACAGGGGTCGGGCTATGGCTACACCTTC. Translating it yields CASSQQGSGYGYTF.

This clone appeared a few times. This chain connects TRBV30 to TRBJ1-5; TRBD1 is a possible D gene (5 bases). V gave up 2 bases and J gave up 5 bases, with 10 bases separating them. The CDR3 has 13 amino acids. The germline V gene has CDR1 GTSNPN and CDR2 SVGIG (reference sequence). The CDR3 nucleotides are TGTGCCTGGAGTACCGGGACCCATCAGCCCCAGCATTTT. Protein sequence: CAWSTGTHQPQHF.

CDR3 sequence (DNA): TGTGCCAGCAGCTTAATTTGGGGTACAAATGAAAAACTGTTTTTT. Translation: CASSLIWGTNEKLFF. This chain links TRBV7-2 with TRBJ1-4, with unresolved D. Germline lookup yields CDR1 SGHTA and CDR2 FQGNSA. This CDR3 has 15 residues. Between the trimmed V and J ends, which lost 2 bases and 5 bases, there was a span of 12 bases.

The chain couples TRBV6-1 to TRBJ1-2; D is unclear. This CDR3 is built from 17 residues. CDR1 and CDR2 from the germline V gene are MNHNS and SASEGT. With 2 bases removed from V and 1 base from J, the gap between germline ends came to 17 bases. The CDR3 DNA sequence: TGTGCCAGCAGTGAATATGCAGGAGCGAGACTTAACTATGGCTACACCTTC. Encoded protein: CASSEYAGARLNYGYTF.

The chain has TRBV10-2 and TRBJ2-7; 11 nucleotides match TRBD2. The germline CDR1 and CDR2 sequences are WSHSY and SAAADI. CDR3 length equals 13 residues. Germline trimming cut 6 bases from V and 4 bases from J; bases unmatched to any gene: 2. The CDR3 reads CASSGTSGYEQYF. In nucleotides, the CDR3 is TGCGCCAGCAGCGGGACTAGCGGATACGAGCAGTACTTC.

The genes are TRBV21-1 and TRBJ2-3. TRBV21-1 is a listed pseudogene. The CDR3 length is 15 residues. CDR3 sequence reads: CASSKGPDCTDTQYF. The CDR3 DNA follows: TGTGCCAGCAGCAAAGGACCAGATTGCACAGATACGCAGTATTTT.

This clone was recorded a few times. The chain links TRBV7-3 to TRBJ2-3; D not resolved. With 0 bases removed from V and 0 bases from J, the gap between germline ends came to 7 bases. Germline loops: CDR1 SGHTA, CDR2 FQGTGA. This CDR3 is 15 amino acids long. In DNA, the CDR3 is TGTGCCAGCAGCTTAACCGGAACTAGCACAGATACGCAGTATTTT. It codes for CASSLTGTSTDTQYF. The full variable domain, with the rest looked up from reference TRBV7-3 and TRBJ2-3, is GAGVSQTPSNKVTEKGKYVELRCDPISGHTALYWYRQSLGQGPEFLIYFQGTGAADDSGLPNDRFFAVRPEGSVSTLKIQRTERGDSAVYLCASSLTGTSTDTQYFGPGTRLTVL.

The chain carries TRBV28 and TRBJ1-1; 8 bases are shared with TRBD1. The CDR3 spans 15 residues. In germline, CDR1 is MDHEN, CDR2 SYDVKM. V shed 4 bases and J 5 bases; nucleotides not matched to a gene: 9. The DNA of the CDR3 is TGTGCCAGCAGTTCCGACAGGGGAGAATCAACTGAAGCTTTCTTT. It yields the protein CASSSDRGESTEAFF.

The rearrangement joins TRBV11-2 to TRBJ2-7, with TRBD2 as a possible D gene (6 bases). The CDR3 has 14 residues. CDR1 is SGHAT and CDR2 is FQNNGV in the germline V gene. The ends were cut back, 6 bases at V and 1 base at J, with 13 bases in the middle. The chain's CDR3 is CASSPGAGSYEQYF. For the CDR3, the DNA is TGTGCCAGCAGTCCGGGAGCAGGGTCCTACGAGCAGTACTTC.

V gene TRBV28 combines with J gene TRBJ1-1; 9 bases fit TRBD1. CDR1 MDHEN and CDR2 SYDVKM come from the germline V gene. V was clipped by 4 bases and J by 4 bases; unmatched bases: 10. This CDR3 comprises 16 residues. CDR3 bases: TGTGCCAGCAGTTCCCCGGGACAGGGCCTTATCACTGAAGCTTTCTTT. Protein sequence: CASSSPGQGLITEAFF.

The chain joins TRBV4-2 to TRBJ2-3, with 9 bases that match TRBD2. Losses at the gene ends were 0 bases for V and 1 base for J; bases not matched to a gene: 2. This CDR3 is built from 16 residues. Germline CDR1 is LGHNA and CDR2 is YNFKEQ. This CDR3 is CASSQDGGGGTDTQYF. CDR3 sequence (DNA): TGTGCCAGCAGCCAAGATGGCGGGGGGGGCACAGATACGCAGTATTTT.

V usage is TRBV30 and J usage is TRBJ2-3, with TRBD1 as a possible D gene (6 bases). The CDR3 consists of 14 residues. The ends were cut back, 5 bases at V and 6 bases at J, with 18 bases in the middle. CDR1 is GTSNPN, CDR2 SVGIG, per germline (reference sequence). In DNA form, the CDR3 reads TGTGCCTGGGATAGACAGGCACCTACGGATACGCAGTATTTT. Translating gives CAWDRQAPTDTQYF.

The chain uses TRBV6-5 and TRBJ2-6; D is uncertain. Germline V gene sequence: CDR1 MNHEY, CDR2 SVGAGI. The CDR3 runs 14 residues. Trimming left V 2 bases short and J 3 bases short, with 5 bases between. DNA for the CDR3: TGTGCCAGCAGTTACGCCCTTGGGGCCAACGTCCTGACTTTC. It codes for CASSYALGANVLTF.

This chain uses TRBV7-3 with TRBJ2-2, with TRBD2 as a possible D gene (5 bases). V shed 1 base and J shed 4 bases, with 7 bases lying between them. The CDR3 is 14 residues long. The germline V gene encodes CDR1 SGHTA and CDR2 FQGTGA. The CDR3 sequence: CASSLNAGTGELFF. The DNA of the CDR3 is TGTGCCAGCAGCTTAAACGCGGGCACCGGGGAGCTGTTTTTT.

This rearrangement joins TRBV6-1 to TRBJ1-4; 8 bases line up with TRBD1. This CDR3 is built from 15 residues. Trimming at V came to 6 bases and at J to 1 base, leaving 4 bases not matched to a gene. The germline gives CDR1 MNHNS, CDR2 SASEGT. The CDR3 region is CASSDDRGTNEKLFF. For the CDR3, the DNA is TGTGCCAGCAGCGACGACAGGGGAACTAATGAAAAACTGTTTTTT.